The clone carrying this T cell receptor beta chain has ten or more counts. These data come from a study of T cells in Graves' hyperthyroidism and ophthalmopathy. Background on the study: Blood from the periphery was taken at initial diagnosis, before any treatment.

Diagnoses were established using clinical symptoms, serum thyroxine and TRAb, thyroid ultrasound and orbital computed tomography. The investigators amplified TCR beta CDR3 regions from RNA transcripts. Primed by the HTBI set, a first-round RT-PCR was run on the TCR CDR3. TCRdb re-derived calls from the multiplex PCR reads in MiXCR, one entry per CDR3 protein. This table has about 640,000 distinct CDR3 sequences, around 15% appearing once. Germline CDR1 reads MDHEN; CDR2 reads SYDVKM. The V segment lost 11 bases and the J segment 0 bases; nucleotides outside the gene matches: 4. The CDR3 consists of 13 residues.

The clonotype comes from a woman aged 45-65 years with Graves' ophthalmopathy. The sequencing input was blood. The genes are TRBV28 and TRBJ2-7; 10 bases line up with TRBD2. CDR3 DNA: TGTGCCTCTTCTAGCGGGAGCTCCTACGAGCAGTACTTC. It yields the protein CASSSGSSYEQYF.